Below are 10 T cell receptor beta chains sequenced from a single sample in a study of cytomegalovirus exposure and HLA in healthy donors. PCR involved 60 Vbeta and 13 Jbeta primers. Sequenced by immunoSEQ multiplex PCR; TCRdb stores in-frame clones only, minus some. This table holds roughly 190,000 clones, 55% to 65% found once. Sequencing was carried out using PBMCs. The receptors originated from a man aged 40-49 years in good health and CMV-seronegative.

The gene calls are TRBV19 and TRBJ1-5; no reliable D call. Germline assignment: CDR1 LNHDA and CDR2 SQIVND (reference sequence). The CDR3 totals 12 residues. The V and J ends lost 7 bases and 5 bases respectively, with 9 bases between them. CDR3 DNA: TGTGCCAGTAAAGAGGGTTATCAGCCCCAGCATTTT. This gives the protein CASKEGYQPQHF. Filled out from reference TRBV19 and TRBJ1-5, the complete variable domain reads DGGITQSPKYLFRKEGQNVTLSCEQNLNHDAMYWYRQDPGQGLRLIYYSQIVNDFQKGDIAEGYSVSREKKESFPLTVTSAQKNPTAFYLCASKEGYQPQHFGDGTRLSIL.

The chain combines TRBV5-1 with TRBJ1-1, with 8 bases fitting TRBD1. J was trimmed by 1 base and V by 3 bases; bases with no gene match: 2. Germline CDR1 is SGHRS and CDR2 is YFSETQ. The CDR3 has 14 residues. For the CDR3, the DNA is TGCGCCAGCAGCTATACAGGGGGGAACACTGAAGCTTTCTTT. It specifies CASSYTGGNTEAFF.

The gene calls are TRBV28 and TRBJ2-5, with D unresolved. The end of the DNA is better explained by TRBJ2-7, so the J call may be wrong. The CDR3 runs 12 residues. Germline CDR1 and CDR2: MDHEN and SYDVKM. The CDR3 DNA reads TGTGCCAGCATGGGCAGGTCCTACGAGCAGTACTTC. It specifies CASMGRSYEQYF.

CDR3 sequence: CASSADRDGQFF. In DNA, the CDR3 is TGTGCCAGCTCCGCGGACAGGGACGGGCAGTTCTTC. The chain combines TRBV18 with TRBJ2-1; 8 bases agree with TRBD1. The CDR3 is 12 residues long. V shed 6 bases, J shed 12 bases, and the junction held 7 bases outside the gene matches. The V gene's germline CDR1 is KGHSH and CDR2 LQKENI. Drawing the rest from reference TRBV18 and TRBJ2-1, the complete variable domain is NAGVMQNPRHLVRRRGQEARLRCSPMKGHSHVYWYRQLPEEGLKFMVYLQKENIIDESGMPKERFSAEFPKEGPSILRIQQVVRGDSAAYFCASSADRDGQFFGPGTRLTVL.

This clone turned up a few times. In nucleotides, the CDR3 is TGTGCCAGCAGTGCTAACCGACAGGGATACGAGCAGTACTTC. It specifies CASSANRQGYEQYF. The chain combines TRBV6-1 with TRBJ2-7; 7 bases map to TRBD1. The CDR3 is 14 residues long. The J segment lost 4 bases and the V segment lost 4 bases, leaving 7 bases of the junction unmatched. CDR1 and CDR2 from the germline V gene are MNHNS and SASEGT.

This sequence joins TRBV7-9 and TRBJ1-2; the D gene is possibly TRBD1 (6 bases). CDR3 length: 14 residues. V was cut by 5 bases and J by 5 bases, with 15 bases left in between. Germline CDR1 and CDR2: SEHNR and FQNEAQ (reference sequence). The CDR3 loop reads CASSPDSRGYGYTF. DNA for the CDR3: TGTGCCAGCAGCCCGGACAGTAGGGGATATGGCTACACCTTC.

The J gene is TRBJ2-7, the V gene TRBV6-1; D may be TRBD2 (6 bases). Trimming removed 8 bases at V and 6 bases at J, with 23 bases between. The CDR3 is 15 amino acids. Germline V gene sequence: CDR1 MNHNS, CDR2 SASEGT. The CDR3 region is CASGPGVTSMGEQYF. CDR3 nucleotide sequence: TGTGCCAGCGGTCCGGGGGTTACTAGCATGGGCGAGCAGTACTTC.

This chain connects TRBV2 to TRBJ2-1; 13 bases align to TRBD2. This CDR3 has 16 residues. V dropped 7 bases and J dropped 4; count of bases not matched to a gene: 7. Germline CDR1 SNHLY, CDR2 FYNNEI. CDR3 sequence (DNA): TGTGCCAGCAAATCGACTAGCGGGGGGTGGTACAATGAGCAGTTCTTC. Amino acids: CASKSTSGGWYNEQFF.

There are a few counts of this clone. The rearrangement joins TRBV19 to TRBJ1-1; D is ambiguous. The CDR3 extends over 15 amino acids. The germline gives CDR1 LNHDA, CDR2 SQIVND (reference sequence). V lost 3 bases, J lost 5 bases, and 16 bases lay in between. CDR3 residues: CASSIGRAIGTEAFF. CDR3 sequence (DNA): TGTGCCAGTAGTATTGGTCGCGCCATCGGGACTGAAGCTTTCTTT.

The rearrangement links TRBV6-1 to TRBJ2-1; the D gene is possibly TRBD2 (5 bases). The CDR3 runs to 17 residues. Germline V gene sequence: CDR1 MNHNS, CDR2 SASEGT. V lost 2 bases and J 4 bases, leaving 18 bases between the germline ends. The CDR3 protein is CASSERRMGALYNEQFF. CDR3 in DNA: TGTGCCAGCAGTGAAAGGCGCATGGGAGCGTTATACAATGAGCAGTTCTTC.